The 28 T cell receptor beta chains below come from one sample, sequenced in a study of T cell repertoires in cytomegalovirus infection. TCRdb processed the reads anew with MiXCR; each CDR3 protein has one entry. The sample comprises some 800,000 distinct CDR3 sequences, around 29% of which are singletons, and about an eighth rests with the top ten. These receptors have no identified antigens. Sequences were derived from cultured CD8+ T cells from PBMCs, sampled from culture after CMV antigen stimulation. These receptors were collected from a human donor in good health (CMV status not recorded). Some clones in this sample may be carry-over from other donors' samples.

The V call is TRBV14, the J call TRBJ2-3; D remains ambiguous. V was trimmed by 3 bases and J by 2 bases, leaving 15 bases between them. CDR1 SGHDN and CDR2 FVKESK come from the germline V gene. CDR3 length: 16 residues. The CDR3, as DNA: TGTGCCAGCAGCCACGGCCTAGTGGTTTCCACAGATACGCAGTATTTT. Translation gives CASSHGLVVSTDTQYF.

The chain couples TRBV27 to TRBJ2-1, with D possibly being TRBD1 (5 bases). The V end was cut by 7 bases, the J end by 8 bases, with 18 bases between. The CDR3 runs to 14 residues. Germline V gene lookup returns CDR1 MNHEY and CDR2 SMNVEV (reference sequence). CDR3 amino acids: CASTHLQGLDEQFF. The CDR3 DNA is TGTGCCAGCACCCACCTCCAGGGTCTCGATGAGCAGTTCTTC.

The CDR3 region is CASSFHREGTDTQYF. The CDR3 coding sequence is TGTGCCAGCAGCTTCCACAGGGAGGGCACAGATACGCAGTATTTT. This rearrangement joins TRBV7-9 to TRBJ2-3; D is perhaps TRBD1 or TRBD2 (6 bases each). Germline V gene sequence: CDR1 SEHNR, CDR2 FQNEAQ (reference sequence). Trimming cost V 3 bases and J 1 base, with 11 bases left between them. This CDR3 is 15 amino acids long.

This clonotype was detected many times. V and J are TRBV12-3 or TRBV12-4 and TRBJ1-5; no clear D gene. With 3 bases removed from V and 3 bases from J, the gap between germline ends came to 12 bases. The CDR3 has 15 amino acids. The CDR3 coding sequence is TGTGCCAGCAGTTTCGATCGACGGGACAATCAGCCCCAGCATTTT. Amino acids: CASSFDRRDNQPQHF.

The V gene is TRBV5-8, the J gene TRBJ2-7; tentative D call: TRBD2 (6 bases). Trimming pared 0 bases from V and 3 bases from J, leaving 19 bases between. This CDR3 has 17 amino acids. Looked up from germline, CDR1 is SGHTS and CDR2 is YDEGEE. CDR3 amino acids: CASSLGPHQGGGYEQYF. CDR3 nucleotide sequence: TGTGCCAGCAGCTTGGGCCCGCATCAGGGAGGCGGCTACGAGCAGTACTTC.

The J gene is TRBJ2-5, the V gene TRBV12-3 or TRBV12-4; 8 bases align to TRBD1. V shed 2 bases and J 4 bases; nucleotides not matched to a gene: 6. The CDR3 totals 15 residues. This chain's CDR3 is CASSLLDRVRETQYF. The DNA of the CDR3 is TGTGCCAGCAGTTTATTGGACAGGGTCCGAGAGACCCAGTACTTC.

The table lists this clonotype with many counts. The V gene is TRBV12-3 or TRBV12-4, the J gene TRBJ2-2; D remains unclear. The CDR3 is made up of 16 amino acids. V lost 6 bases and J lost 1, with 15 bases in between. CDR3 residues: CASSIAWAVNTGELFF. The CDR3 DNA follows: TGTGCCAGCAGCATTGCTTGGGCGGTGAACACCGGGGAGCTGTTTTTT.

This clonotype has more than one count but fewer than ten. This chain connects TRBV7-9 to TRBJ2-4; tentative D call: TRBD2 (6 bases). V shed 5 bases and J shed 11 bases, with 10 bases lying between them. Germline CDR1 SEHNR, CDR2 FQNEAQ (reference sequence). CDR3 length equals 11 residues. The CDR3, as DNA: TGTGCCAGCAGCCCCGGGACTGTTCAGTACTTC. Translation gives CASSPGTVQYF.

The sample holds a few counts of this clonotype. The chain joins TRBV4-1 to TRBJ1-5; 7 bases are shared with TRBD1. Germline CDR1 is MGHRA and CDR2 is YSYEKL. The CDR3 sequence is 14 residues long. V lost 8 bases to trimming and J lost 2 bases; unmatched junction nucleotides: 6. The CDR3 DNA is TGCGCCAGCCAGGGGGGAGTGGGCAATCAGCCCCAGCATTTT. This gives the protein CASQGGVGNQPQHF.

Comment on this clonotype: Possible read error: a much larger clone is one base away. The CDR3 bases are TGTGCCAGCAGCTTAGTATACACGGGCGGGTCCTACGAGCTGTACTTC. Translated: CASSLVYTGGSYELYF. V and J are TRBV7-2 and TRBJ2-7; D may be TRBD2 (5 bases). Germline CDR1 reads SGHTA; CDR2 reads FQGNSA. This CDR3 spans 16 amino acids.

The sample holds one count of this clonotype. The rearrangement uses TRBV29-1 and TRBJ2-7, with D maybe TRBD2 (5 bases). The CDR3 loop spans 13 amino acids. Germline values: CDR1 SQVTM, CDR2 ANQGSEA. V lost 7 bases and J lost 0, with 13 bases in between. The CDR3 spells CSATPGSSYEQYF. As DNA, the CDR3 is TGCAGCGCCACCCCGGGAAGCTCCTACGAGCAGTACTTC.

The chain combines TRBV6-1 with TRBJ2-7; D is perhaps TRBD1 (5 bases). The CDR3 contains 17 residues. CDR1 and CDR2 from the germline V gene are MNHNS and SASEGT. The germline V and J ends were trimmed by 1 base and 2 bases, with 18 bases remaining between them. In nucleotides, the CDR3 is TGTGCCAGCAGTGAAGAACCCCGGCGGCAGGGTGCCTACGAGCAGTACTTC. Amino acids: CASSEEPRRQGAYEQYF.

This clonotype showed up many times. The V gene is TRBV10-2, the J gene TRBJ1-4; tentatively, D is TRBD1 (5 bases). Germline values: CDR1 WSHSY, CDR2 SAAADI. Trimming stripped 6 bases from V and 8 bases from J, with 7 bases between. The CDR3 has 11 amino acids. CDR3 DNA: TGCGCCAGCAGGCAGGGAGAAAAACTGTTTTTT. Amino acid sequence: CASRQGEKLFF.

V and J are TRBV25-1 and TRBJ1-4, with unresolved D. Germline CDR1 reads MGHDK; CDR2 reads SYGVNS. V dropped 2 bases and J dropped 15 bases, with 16 bases sitting between them. CDR3 length equals 13 residues. Written as DNA, the CDR3 is TGTGCCAGCAGTGAAGGTGTAGGGAAACGGTTGTTTTTT. This sequence encodes CASSEGVGKRLFF.

This clonotype showed up many times. CDR3 sequence: CASSTSRQGANYGYTF. The CDR3 DNA reads as TGTGCCAGCAGTACCTCTCGACAGGGGGCTAACTATGGCTACACCTTC. The chain couples TRBV12-3 or TRBV12-4 to TRBJ1-2; 9 bases line up with TRBD1. The CDR3 spans 16 residues. Unmatched junction bases numbered 7, after V lost 5 bases and J lost 0 bases.

This clonotype was counted only a few times. This chain joins TRBV5-1 and TRBJ2-5; 11 bases align to TRBD1. V was clipped by 2 bases and J by 5 bases; unmatched bases: 5. This CDR3 spans 15 amino acids. Looked up from germline, CDR1 is SGHRS and CDR2 is YFSETQ. CDR3 region: CASSFGQGARETQYF. The CDR3 nucleotides are TGCGCCAGCAGCTTTGGACAGGGGGCTAGGGAGACCCAGTACTTC.

This chain uses TRBV27 with TRBJ1-2; D is ambiguous. The V and J ends lost 0 bases and 6 bases respectively, with 11 bases between them. Germline V gives CDR1 MNHEY, CDR2 SMNVEV (reference sequence). The CDR3 consists of 14 residues. The CDR3 sequence is CASSLSPGGNGYTF. The DNA for the CDR3 is TGTGCCAGCAGTTTATCCCCAGGCGGCAATGGCTACACCTTC.

The chain is built from TRBV19 and TRBJ2-7, with 9 bases identical to TRBD1. V lost 7 bases, J lost 6 bases, and 1 base stayed unmatched. The CDR3 has 11 amino acids. CDR1 and CDR2 from the germline V gene are LNHDA and SQIVND (reference sequence). This CDR3 reads CASTDRGEQYF. CDR3 sequence (DNA): TGTGCCAGTACGGACAGGGGCGAGCAGTACTTC.

The gene calls are TRBV2 and TRBJ1-2; TRBD1 aligns across 9 bases. The J segment lost 6 bases and the V segment lost 5 bases, leaving 7 bases of the junction unmatched. From germline, CDR1 is SNHLY and CDR2 FYNNEI. This CDR3 comprises 14 residues. The CDR3, as DNA: TGTGCCAGCAGTCGACCGGGACAGGGCCATGGCTACACCTTC. Residues: CASSRPGQGHGYTF.

This clonotype was seen many times. This rearrangement joins TRBV7-9 to TRBJ2-1; D is unresolved. V was cut by 4 bases and J by 4 bases, with 8 bases left in between. The CDR3 is 13 residues long. Germline assignment: CDR1 SEHNR and CDR2 FQNEAQ (reference sequence). CDR3 sequence reads: CASSSAPYNEQFF. CDR3 sequence (DNA): TGTGCCAGCAGCTCCGCCCCTTACAATGAGCAGTTCTTC.

The chain has TRBV12-5 and TRBJ2-2; D might be TRBD1 (5 bases). Germline CDR1 reads LGHNT; CDR2 reads FRNRAP. The CDR3 spans 16 residues. V lost 1 base, J lost 2 bases, and 11 bases lay in between. CDR3 amino acids: CASGLDVGQNTGELFF. CDR3 DNA: TGTGCTAGTGGTTTGGATGTCGGACAAAACACCGGGGAGCTGTTTTTT.

Only one count was recorded for this clonotype. The gene calls are TRBV6-5 and TRBJ2-3, with D possibly matching TRBD2 (5 bases). The CDR3 sequence is 14 residues long. Germline loops: CDR1 MNHEY, CDR2 SVGAGI. Trimming left V 0 bases short and J 6 bases short, with 10 bases between. The CDR3 DNA is TGTGCCAGCAGTTACTCGAGACTACCGGATACGCAGTATTTT. Amino acid sequence: CASSYSRLPDTQYF.

J is TRBJ2-1 and V is TRBV7-8, with 10 bases lining up with TRBD2. Trimming took 6 bases from V and 3 from J; bases not matched to a gene: 5. Germline CDR1 reads SGHVS; CDR2 reads FQNEAQ. This CDR3 has 15 residues. This chain's CDR3 is CASSPSGGNYNEQFF. In nucleotides, the CDR3 is TGTGCCAGCAGTCCTAGCGGGGGCAACTACAATGAGCAGTTCTTC.

This chain joins TRBV27 and TRBJ1-1, with D perhaps matching TRBD1 (5 bases). With 3 bases removed from V and 4 bases from J, the gap between germline ends came to 21 bases. CDR3 length: 17 amino acids. The germline V gene encodes CDR1 MNHEY and CDR2 SMNVEV (reference sequence). CDR3 sequence reads: CASSFGAETVFGTEAFF. The CDR3 nucleotides read TGTGCCAGCAGTTTTGGCGCGGAGACAGTATTCGGCACTGAAGCTTTCTTT.

This clonotype was counted a few times. V and J are TRBV12-3 or TRBV12-4 and TRBJ2-5, with 7 positions matching TRBD1. The CDR3 contains 15 residues. With V trimmed by 3 bases and J by 2 bases, 6 bases remained unmatched. The CDR3 bases are TGTGCCAGCAGTTTGGGGGACAGCTCACAAGAGACCCAGTACTTC. It yields the protein CASSLGDSSQETQYF.

The gene calls are TRBV6-5 and TRBJ1-3, with 7 bases aligning to TRBD1. Per the germline V gene, CDR1 is MNHEY and CDR2 is SVGAGI. The CDR3 covers 16 residues. The trim removed 2 bases at V and 2 bases at J, leaving 6 bases unmatched. The chain's CDR3 is CASSYEGGAPGNTIYF. DNA for the CDR3: TGTGCCAGCAGTTACGAAGGGGGCGCCCCTGGAAACACCATATATTTT.

The chain employs TRBV6-8 and TRBJ2-7; tentative D call: TRBD2 (6 bases). The V gene's germline CDR1 is MNHGY and CDR2 SAAAGT. The CDR3 extends over 13 amino acids. V dropped 7 bases and J dropped 3 bases, with 13 bases sitting between them. CDR3: CASTRTTYYEQYV. CDR3 in DNA: TGTGCCAGCACAAGGACTACGTACTACGAGCAGTACGTC.

V is TRBV7-6 and J is TRBJ1-2, with D possibly TRBD1 on 6 matching bases. Per the germline V gene, CDR1 is SGHVS and CDR2 is FNYEAQ. V gave up 5 bases and J gave up 4 bases, with 11 bases separating them. The CDR3 extends over 13 amino acids. The CDR3 sequence: CASSRATGYGYTF. CDR3 DNA: TGTGCCAGCAGCCGCGCGACAGGCTATGGCTACACCTTC.